The source of this T cell receptor (beta chain) is a study of shared clonotypes between healthy human individuals. In the study overall: A couple of female and three male donors aged 18 to 49 were enrolled.

It was 80 million to 90 million PBMCs that unsorted samples used for genomic DNA. With V trimmed by 5 bases and J by 1 base, 7 bases remained unmatched. Germline V gene lookup returns CDR1 SGHVS and CDR2 FNYEAQ. CDR3 length: 16 residues. For every subset, genomic DNA was evenly distributed across several immunoSEQ plates. Measured with immunoSEQ multiplex PCR; TCRdb has only the in-frame clones, and not every one. Seen here are fewer than 700,000 clones, roughly four fifths observed once, and the top ten hold approximately 12%. This clone has only a few counts. The source is a middle-aged woman in good health. Some clones in this sample may be carry-over from other donors' samples. The chain combines TRBV7-6 with TRBJ1-5, with TRBD1 matching 8 bases. Sequenced sample: PBMCs. CDR3 sequence reads: CASSPRQGMSNQPQHF. The CDR3 bases are TGTGCCAGCAGCCCGAGACAGGGGATGAGCAATCAGCCCCAGCATTTT.